Shown below are 2 T cell receptor beta chains from a single sample sequenced in a study of response to subunit inactivated influenza vaccine. MiXCR, run by TCRdb on the RT-PCR reads, gives a single entry per CDR3 protein. Among 450,000 to 600,000 distinct CDR3 sequences listed, about 17% were seen once. Specimen: CD4+ T cells sorted from PBMCs, collected around 2 years after vaccination. These receptors came from a man between 45 and 75 years old who received an inactivated influenza vaccine.

This clonotype has only a few counts. The gene calls are TRBV2 and TRBJ2-6; TRBD2 might be the D (5 bases). Between the trimmed V and J ends, which lost 7 bases and 1 base, there was a span of 17 bases. Germline V lookup: CDR1 SNHLY, CDR2 FYNNEI. CDR3 size: 17 residues. As DNA, the CDR3 is TGTGCCAGCATTCGAGGGCGGAGGAATTCTGGGGCCAACGTCCTGACTTTC. This gives the protein CASIRGRRNSGANVLTF.

This clonotype was detected only a few times. This chain connects TRBV5-1 to TRBJ2-3; D possibly corresponds to TRBD2 (5 bases). V lost 4 bases and J lost 0, with 12 bases in between. The CDR3 is 15 amino acids. Germline V CDR1 and CDR2: SGHRS, YFSETQ. CDR3 sequence reads: CASSEDWISTDTQYF. CDR3 nucleotide sequence: TGCGCCAGCAGCGAGGACTGGATTAGCACAGATACGCAGTATTTT.